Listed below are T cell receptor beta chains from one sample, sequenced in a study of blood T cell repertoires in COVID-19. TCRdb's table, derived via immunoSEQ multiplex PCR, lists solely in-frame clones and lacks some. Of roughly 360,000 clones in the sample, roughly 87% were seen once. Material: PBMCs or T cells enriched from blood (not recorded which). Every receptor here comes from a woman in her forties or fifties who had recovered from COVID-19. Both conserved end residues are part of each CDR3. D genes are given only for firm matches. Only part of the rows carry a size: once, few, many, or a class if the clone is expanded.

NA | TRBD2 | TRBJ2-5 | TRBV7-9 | CASSSPPGGGPGTQYF | TGTGCCAGCAGCTCCCCTCCTGGCGGGGGACCGGGGACCCAGTACTTC
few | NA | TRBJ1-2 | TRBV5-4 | CASSLAATPGGGYTF | TGTGCCAGCAGCTTGGCCGCGACTCCGGGGGGCGGCTACACCTTC
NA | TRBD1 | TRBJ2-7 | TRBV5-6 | CASSLEGTGSSYEQYF | TGTGCCAGCAGCTTGGAAGGGACAGGGAGCTCCTACGAGCAGTACTTC
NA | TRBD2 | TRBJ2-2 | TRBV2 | CASTPGGRTGELFF | TGTGCCAGCACCCCGGGGGGGCGCACCGGGGAGCTGTTTTTT
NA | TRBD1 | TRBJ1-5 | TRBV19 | CASSVQGTGLLLNNQPQHF | TGTGCCAGTAGTGTCCAGGGGACAGGGTTATTGTTGAACAATCAGCCCCAGCATTTT
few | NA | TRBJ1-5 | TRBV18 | CASSPASAGGNQPQHF | TGTGCCAGCTCACCAGCGTCGGCAGGGGGCAATCAGCCCCAGCATTTT
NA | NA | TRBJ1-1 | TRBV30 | CAWSVRRLNTEAFF | TGTGCCTGGAGTGTACGTCGACTTAACACTGAAGCTTTCTTT
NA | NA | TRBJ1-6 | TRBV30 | CAWSVIDYNSPLHF | TGTGCCTGGAGTGTAATAGACTATAATTCACCCCTCCACTTT
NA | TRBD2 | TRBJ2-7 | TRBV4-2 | CASSHPGLAGVSIDEQYF | TGTGCCAGCAGCCATCCGGGACTAGCGGGAGTATCAATCGACGAGCAGTACTTC
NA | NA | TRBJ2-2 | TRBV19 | CASSDTSTGELFF | TGTGCCAGTAGTGATACATCTACCGGGGAGCTGTTTTTT
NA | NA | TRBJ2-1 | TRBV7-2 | CASTWDTSNEQFF | TGTGCCAGCACCTGGGACACCTCCAATGAGCAGTTCTTC
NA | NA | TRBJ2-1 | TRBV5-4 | CASSPQGISYNEQFF | TGTGCCAGCAGCCCGCAGGGAATCTCCTACAATGAGCAGTTCTTC
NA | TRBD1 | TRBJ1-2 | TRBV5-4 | CASSLVGQGNHGYTF | TGTGCCAGCAGCTTGGTGGGACAGGGGAACCATGGCTACACCTTC
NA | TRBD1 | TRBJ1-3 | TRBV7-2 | CASSPGQGNTIYF | TGTGCCAGCAGCCCGGGACAGGGAAACACCATATATTTT
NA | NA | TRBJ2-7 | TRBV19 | CASSILAGPYEQYF | TGTGCCAGTAGTATTTTGGCGGGACCCTACGAGCAGTACTTC
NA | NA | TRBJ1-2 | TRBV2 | CASSRGSAHYTF | TGTGCCAGCAGTAGGGGTTCGGCCCACTACACCTTC
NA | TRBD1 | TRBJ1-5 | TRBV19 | CASSAETGGGYSNQPQHF | TGTGCCAGTAGTGCCGAGACAGGGGGGGGTTATAGCAATCAGCCCCAGCATTTT
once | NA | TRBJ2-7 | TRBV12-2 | CASRPTNPGQGAIYEQYF | TGTGCAAGTCGCCCGACAAACCCGGGACAGGGGGCGATTTACGAGCAGTACTTC
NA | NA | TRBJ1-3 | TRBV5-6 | CASSLSENTIYF | TGTGCCAGCAGCTTGTCCGAGAACACCATATATTTT
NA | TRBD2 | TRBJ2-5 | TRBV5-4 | CASSLLSLAGGETQYF | TGTGCCAGCAGCTTGCTGTCACTAGCGGGCGGGGAGACCCAGTACTTC
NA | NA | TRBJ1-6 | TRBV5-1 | CASSEGQRGSPLHF | TGCGCCAGCAGCGAGGGACAAAGGGGTTCACCCCTCCACTTT
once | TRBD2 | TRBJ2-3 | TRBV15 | CATSRNSGSWDTQYF | TGTGCCACCAGCAGAAATAGCGGGAGTTGGGATACGCAGTATTTT
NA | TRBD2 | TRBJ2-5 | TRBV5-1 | CASSLGFGTSGSHKTQYF | TGCGCCAGCAGCTTAGGTTTTGGAACTAGCGGGAGTCACAAGACCCAGTACTTC
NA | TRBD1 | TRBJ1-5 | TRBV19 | CASSIVGRGQVQPQHF | TGTGCCAGTAGTATAGTGGGCAGGGGGCAGGTTCAGCCCCAGCATTTT
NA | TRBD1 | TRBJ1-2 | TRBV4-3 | CASSPSGGTGGNYGYTF | TGCGCCAGCAGCCCCTCCGGCGGGACAGGGGGTAACTATGGCTACACCTTC
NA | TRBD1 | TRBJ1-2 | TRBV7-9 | CASSLGGTVKYGYTF | TGTGCCAGCAGCTTAGGGGGGACAGTAAAATATGGCTACACCTTC
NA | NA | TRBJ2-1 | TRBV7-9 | CASSRSETVLFF | TGTGCCAGCAGCCGTTCCGAGACAGTGCTGTTCTTC
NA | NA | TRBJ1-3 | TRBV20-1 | CSASHPPGGPGGNTIYF | TGCAGTGCTAGTCACCCCCCCGGCGGGCCTGGGGGAAACACCATATATTTT
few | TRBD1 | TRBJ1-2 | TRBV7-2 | CASSLAGTGKYYGYTF | TGTGCCAGCAGCTTAGCGGGGACAGGGAAGTACTATGGCTACACCTTC
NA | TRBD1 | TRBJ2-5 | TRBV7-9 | CASSLKDRGSETQYF | TGTGCCAGCAGCCTAAAAGACAGGGGATCGGAGACCCAGTACTTC
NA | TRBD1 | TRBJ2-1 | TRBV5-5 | CASSQGTGSNEQFF | TGTGCCAGCAGCCAAGGGACAGGGTCGAATGAGCAGTTCTTC
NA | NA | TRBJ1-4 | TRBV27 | CASSLSRAGGAGEKLFF | TGTGCCAGCAGTTTATCGAGAGCGGGGGGCGCGGGTGAAAAACTGTTTTTT
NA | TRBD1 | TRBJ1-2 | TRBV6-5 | CASRPFDRAYGYTF | TGTGCCAGCAGACCTTTTGACAGGGCCTATGGCTACACCTTC
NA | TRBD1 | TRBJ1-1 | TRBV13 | CASSYRQGAGNTEAFF | TGTGCCAGCAGCTATAGGCAGGGGGCTGGGAACACTGAAGCTTTCTTT
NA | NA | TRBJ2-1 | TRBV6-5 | CASIKGADLNNEQFF | TGTGCCAGCATAAAAGGGGCGGATCTTAACAATGAGCAGTTCTTC
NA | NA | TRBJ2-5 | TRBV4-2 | CASSHDPEIPQETQYF | TGTGCCAGCAGCCATGACCCGGAGATCCCTCAAGAGACCCAGTACTTC
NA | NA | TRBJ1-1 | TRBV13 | CASSFLGGGYTEAFF | TGTGCCAGCAGCTTTTTGGGGGGAGGATACACTGAAGCTTTCTTT
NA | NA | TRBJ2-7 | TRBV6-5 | CASSYSRVSSYEQYF | TGTGCCAGCAGTTACTCGAGAGTGAGCTCCTACGAGCAGTACTTC
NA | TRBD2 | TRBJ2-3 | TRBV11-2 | CASSSSGLAGDTQYF | TGTGCCAGCAGCTCCTCGGGACTAGCGGGAGATACGCAGTATTTT
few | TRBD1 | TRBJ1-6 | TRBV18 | CASSPFSRQGRSYNSPLHF | TGTGCCAGCTCACCCTTCTCACGACAGGGGAGATCCTATAATTCACCCCTCCACTTT
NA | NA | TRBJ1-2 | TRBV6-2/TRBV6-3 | CASSYRPAPALPYGYTF | TGTGCCAGCAGTTATCGCCCGGCGCCAGCGCTGCCTTATGGCTACACCTTC
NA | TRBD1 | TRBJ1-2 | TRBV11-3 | CASSLGTGHYGYTF | TGTGCCAGCAGCTTGGGGACAGGGCACTATGGCTACACCTTC
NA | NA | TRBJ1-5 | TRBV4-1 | CASSYYSNQPQHF | TGCGCCAGCAGCTACTATAGCAATCAGCCCCAGCATTTT
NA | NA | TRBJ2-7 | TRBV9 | CASSVGATYEQYF | TGTGCCAGCAGCGTGGGAGCGACCTACGAGCAGTACTTC
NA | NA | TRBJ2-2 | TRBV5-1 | CASSLATGSHTGELFF | TGCGCCAGCAGCTTGGCTACAGGGTCCCACACCGGGGAGCTGTTTTTT
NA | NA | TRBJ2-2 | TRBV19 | CASSITGPGELFF | TGTGCCAGTAGTATAACAGGCCCCGGGGAGCTGTTTTTT
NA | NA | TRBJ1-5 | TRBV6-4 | CARLHWEQPQHF | TGTGCCAGATTACATTGGGAGCAGCCCCAGCATTTT
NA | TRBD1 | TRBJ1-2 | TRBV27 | CASKRTGPTYGYTF | TGTGCCAGCAAACGGACAGGGCCAACCTATGGCTACACCTTC
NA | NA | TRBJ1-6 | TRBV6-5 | CASSYGVTYNSPLHF | TGTGCCAGCAGTTACGGAGTGACCTATAATTCACCCCTCCACTTT
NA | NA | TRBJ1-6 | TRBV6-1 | CASSEVRTVIPNSPLHF | TGTGCCAGCAGTGAAGTAAGGACAGTAATCCCTAATTCACCCCTCCACTTT
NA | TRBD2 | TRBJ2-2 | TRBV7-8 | CASSLVAGATTGELFF | TGTGCCAGCAGCTTAGTAGCGGGGGCCACCACCGGGGAGCTGTTTTTT
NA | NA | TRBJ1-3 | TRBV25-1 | CASSDATISTAGNTIYF | TGTGCCAGCAGTGACGCCACCATCTCGACAGCTGGAAACACCATATATTTT
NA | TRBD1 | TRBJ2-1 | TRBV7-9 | CASSLGQGLGDEQFF | TGTGCCAGCAGCTTAGGACAGGGGTTGGGGGATGAGCAGTTCTTC
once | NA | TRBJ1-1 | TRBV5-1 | CASSLEGGFAAFF | TGCGCCAGCAGCCTAGAGGGGGGGTTCGCAGCTTTCTTT
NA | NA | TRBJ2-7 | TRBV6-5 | CASTTVSYEQYF | TGTGCCAGCACCACTGTTTCCTACGAGCAGTACTTC
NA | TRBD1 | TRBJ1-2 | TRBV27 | CASRRQGSDYGYTF | TGTGCCAGCAGACGACAGGGGTCGGACTATGGCTACACCTTC
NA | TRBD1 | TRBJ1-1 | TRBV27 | CASSRPGQGRALGTEAFF | TGTGCCAGCAGTCGTCCGGGACAGGGTAGAGCACTTGGCACTGAAGCTTTCTTT
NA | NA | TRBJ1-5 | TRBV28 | CASSLGGVSNQPQHF | TGTGCCAGTTCCCTTGGGGGGGTTAGCAATCAGCCCCAGCATTTT
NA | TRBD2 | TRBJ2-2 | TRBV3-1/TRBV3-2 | CASSHSLGGMTGELFF | TGTGCCAGCAGCCACAGCTTGGGGGGGATGACCGGGGAGCTGTTTTTT